This T cell receptor beta chain derives from a study of TIL therapy for anti-PD-1-resistant metastatic lung cancer. As for the study in general: Tumors were harvested before any PD-1/PD-L1 blockade.

The immunoSEQ assay was v3. Each library reached about 2 million read pairs, or roughly 4.5-6 million at deep level. The method was immunoSEQ multiplex PCR; TCRdb's version includes in-frame clones alone and lacks a portion of them. The sample carries approximately 40,000 clones, roughly 70% recorded once. V lost 3 bases to trimming and J lost 6 bases, with 10 bases between them. This CDR3 comprises 13 residues. Germline CDR1 reads SGHVS; CDR2 reads FNYEAQ. Noted time point: pre-treatment sample, taken before nivolumab and TIL therapy. Stage 4 NSCLC adults joined between October 2017 and January 2020. Here the sequenced sample was blood, taken at baseline. This chain uses TRBV7-6 with TRBJ2-3; perhaps TRBD2 as D (6 bases). This clonotype originated in a person aged 25-85 years with non-small cell lung cancer. The CDR3 DNA reads as TGTGCCAGCAGCTTTCGAGGAGGGGATACGCAGTATTTT. This codes for CASSFRGGDTQYF.